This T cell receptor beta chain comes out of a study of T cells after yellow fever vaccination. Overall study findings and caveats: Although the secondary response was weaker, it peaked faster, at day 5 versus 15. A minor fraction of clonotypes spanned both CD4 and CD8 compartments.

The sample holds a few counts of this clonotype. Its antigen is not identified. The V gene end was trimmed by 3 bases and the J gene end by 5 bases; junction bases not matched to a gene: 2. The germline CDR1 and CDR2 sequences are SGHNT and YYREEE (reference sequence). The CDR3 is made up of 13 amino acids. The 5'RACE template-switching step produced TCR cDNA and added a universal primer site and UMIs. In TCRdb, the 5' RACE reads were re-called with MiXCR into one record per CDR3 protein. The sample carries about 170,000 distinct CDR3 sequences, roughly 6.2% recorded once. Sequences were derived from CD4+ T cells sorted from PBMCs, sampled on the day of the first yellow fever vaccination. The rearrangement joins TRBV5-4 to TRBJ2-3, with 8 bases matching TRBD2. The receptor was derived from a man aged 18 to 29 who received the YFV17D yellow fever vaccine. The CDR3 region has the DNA TGTGCCAGCAGCTCGGGGGGGGTAGATACGCAGTATTTT. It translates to CASSSGGVDTQYF.